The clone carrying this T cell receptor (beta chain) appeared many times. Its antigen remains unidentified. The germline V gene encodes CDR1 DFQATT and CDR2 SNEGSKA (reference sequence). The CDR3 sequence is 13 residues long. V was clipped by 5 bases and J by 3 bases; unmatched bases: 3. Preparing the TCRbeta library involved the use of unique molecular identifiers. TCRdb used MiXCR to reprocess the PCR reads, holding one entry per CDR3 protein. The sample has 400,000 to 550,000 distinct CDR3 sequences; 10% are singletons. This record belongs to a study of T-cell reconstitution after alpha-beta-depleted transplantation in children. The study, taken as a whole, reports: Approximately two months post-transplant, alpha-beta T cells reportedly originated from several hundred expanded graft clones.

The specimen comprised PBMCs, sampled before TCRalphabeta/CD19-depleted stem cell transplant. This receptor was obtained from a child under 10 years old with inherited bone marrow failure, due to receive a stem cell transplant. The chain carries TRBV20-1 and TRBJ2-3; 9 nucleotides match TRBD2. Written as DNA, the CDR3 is TGCAGTGCTCCTAGCGGGACGACAGATACGCAGTATTTT. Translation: CSAPSGTTDTQYF.